This TCR beta chain came from a study of shared clonotypes between healthy human individuals. Naive CD8 cells were CD45RO-negative, positively selected for CCR7, excluding terminally differentiated effector memory CD45RA+ cells. Assay: immunoSEQ multiplex PCR; the TCRdb copy retains only in-frame clones and omits some. The table records 2 million or so clones, approximately 95% of them present only once. The CDR3 has 17 amino acids. With 1 base clipped from V and 8 bases from J, the junction kept 9 bases outside the gene matches. The germline V gene encodes CDR1 SEHNR and CDR2 FQNEAQ (reference sequence).

The TCR sequence derives from a man aged 18-30 years in good health. The rearrangement uses TRBV7-9 and TRBJ2-1, with 12 nucleotides matching TRBD2. The sample consisted of naive CD8+ T cells sorted from blood. CDR3 residues: CASSLEMWASGRDEQFF. In nucleotides, the CDR3 is TGTGCCAGCAGCTTAGAGATGTGGGCTAGCGGGAGGGATGAGCAGTTCTTC.